Listed here is a single TCR beta chain. From the PCR reads, TCRdb re-called clones with MiXCR. The sample lists fewer than 40,000 clones, under 20% occurring once. These data belong to a study of metastatic and nonmetastatic thyroid tumors. Looking at the study overall: Thyroid patients, malignant and benign, had repertoires compared across blood and tumor or nodule tissue.

No treatment had been given to any patient before thyroid surgery. Source material: tumor tissue. This receptor was taken from a female donor with papillary thyroid cancer or a benign thyroid nodule (not recorded which). Some clones in this sample may be carry-over from other donors' samples.

Here the CDR3 reads CASSLAACGFRTLAGNTIYF. In DNA, the CDR3 is TGCGCCAGCAGCTTGGCCGCGTGTGGGTTCCGTACCTTGGCTGGAAACACCATATATTTT. The V call is TRBV5-1, the J call TRBJ1-3; D unclear. CDR3 length: 20 amino acids. CDR1 is SGHRS, CDR2 YFSETQ, per germline. V lost 0 bases, J lost 2 bases, and 24 bases lay in between. Complete variable domain (other parts from reference TRBV5-1 and TRBJ1-3): KAGVTQTPRYLIKTRGQQVTLSCSPISGHRSVSWYQQTPGQGLQFLFEYFSETQRNKGNFPGRFSGRQFSNSRSEMNVSTLELGDSALYLCASSLAACGFRTLAGNTIYFGEGSWLTVV.